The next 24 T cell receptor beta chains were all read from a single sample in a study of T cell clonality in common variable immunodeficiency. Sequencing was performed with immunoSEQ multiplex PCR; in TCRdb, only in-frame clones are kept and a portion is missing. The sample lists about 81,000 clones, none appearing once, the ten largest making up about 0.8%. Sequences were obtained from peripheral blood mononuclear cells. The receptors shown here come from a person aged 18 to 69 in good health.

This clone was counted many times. The sequenced part of the CDR3 DNA is TGCAGTGCTAGCCAGGGCCCTTTTTCCTACGAG. As protein: CSASQGPFSYE. The CDR3 in its entirety is CSASQGPFSYEQYF. This chain uses TRBV20-1 with TRBJ2-7; the D gene is possibly TRBD1 (5 bases). The CDR3 extends 3 residues past the end of the read, so its final part is completed from the germline J gene. This CDR3 has 14 amino acids. With 3 bases removed from V and 1 base from J, the gap between germline ends came to 13 bases. Germline CDR1 is DFQATT and CDR2 is SNEGSKA (reference sequence).

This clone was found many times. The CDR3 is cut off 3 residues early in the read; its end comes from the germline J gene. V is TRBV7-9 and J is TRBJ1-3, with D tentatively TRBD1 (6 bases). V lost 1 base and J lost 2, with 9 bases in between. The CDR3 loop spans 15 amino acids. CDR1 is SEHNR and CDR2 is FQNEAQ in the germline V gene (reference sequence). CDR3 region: CASSLGDKTGNTIYF. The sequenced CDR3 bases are TGTGCCAGCAGCTTAGGGGACAAAACTGGAAACACC.

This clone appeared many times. The covered CDR3 bases are TGCAGTGCTCGGGACCAAGCGGGTGGTGCAGATACG. Its protein product is CSARDQAGGADT. The entire CDR3 reads CSARDQAGGADTQYF. This sequence joins TRBV20-1 and TRBJ2-3, with D perhaps TRBD2 (6 bases). The DNA ends 3 residues before the CDR3 does, and the rest of the CDR3 is filled in from the germline J gene. There are 15 residues in the CDR3. Trimming left V 5 bases short and J 4 bases short, with 19 bases between. Germline V gene data show CDR1 as DFQATT and CDR2 as SNEGSKA (reference sequence).

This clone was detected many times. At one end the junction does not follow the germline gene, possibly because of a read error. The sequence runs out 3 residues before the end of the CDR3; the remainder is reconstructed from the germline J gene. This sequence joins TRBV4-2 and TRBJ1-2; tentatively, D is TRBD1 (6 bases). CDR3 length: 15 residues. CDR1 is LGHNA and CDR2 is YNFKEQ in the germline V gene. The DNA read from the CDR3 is TGCGCCAGCAGCCCTCTCAGATCAGGGGTTTATGGC. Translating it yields CASSPLRSGVYG. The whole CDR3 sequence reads CASSPLRSGVYGYTF.

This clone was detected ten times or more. CDR3 amino acids: CASRNTTPGAQAFF. The covered CDR3 bases are TGTGCCAGCAGGAACACCACACCAGGGGCTCAA. The chain couples TRBV12-3 or TRBV12-4 to TRBJ1-1, with D possibly matching TRBD1 (6 bases). Read sequence stops 3 residues before the CDR3 end, and the germline J gene provides the missing end. This CDR3 has 14 residues.

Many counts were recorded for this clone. CDR3 DNA, as far as it was read: TGTGCCAGCAGCCCACTCACCGGGGAG. This translates into CASSPLTGE. The full CDR3 protein is CASSPLTGELFF. This chain uses TRBV7-2 with TRBJ2-2; D gene unclear. The read is 3 residues too short to cover the CDR3 end, so that end is filled in from the germline J gene. The CDR3 length is 12 residues. Germline V lookup: CDR1 SGHTA, CDR2 FQGNSA. The ends were cut back, 5 bases at V and 4 bases at J, with 5 bases in the middle.

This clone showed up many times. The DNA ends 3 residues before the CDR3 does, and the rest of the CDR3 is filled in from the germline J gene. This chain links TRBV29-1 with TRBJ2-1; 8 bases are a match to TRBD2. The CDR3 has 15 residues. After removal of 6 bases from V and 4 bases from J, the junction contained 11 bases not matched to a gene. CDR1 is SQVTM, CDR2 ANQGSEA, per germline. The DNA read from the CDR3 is TGCAGCGTCGTAGTAGCGGGAAGAGGGTACAATGAG. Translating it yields CSVVVAGRGYNE. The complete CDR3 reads CSVVVAGRGYNEQFF.

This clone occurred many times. This CDR3 reads CASHVTGAITDTQYF. CDR3 DNA, as far as it was read: TGTGCCAGCCACGTAACAGGGGCGATCACAGATACG. V gene TRBV2 combines with J gene TRBJ2-3, with TRBD1 identical over 7 bases. The read terminates 3 residues before the CDR3 end, so the remaining end is supplied by the germline J gene. V lost 8 bases to trimming and J lost 2 bases; unmatched junction nucleotides: 10. CDR3 length: 15 amino acids. Germline lookup yields CDR1 SNHLY and CDR2 FYNNEI.

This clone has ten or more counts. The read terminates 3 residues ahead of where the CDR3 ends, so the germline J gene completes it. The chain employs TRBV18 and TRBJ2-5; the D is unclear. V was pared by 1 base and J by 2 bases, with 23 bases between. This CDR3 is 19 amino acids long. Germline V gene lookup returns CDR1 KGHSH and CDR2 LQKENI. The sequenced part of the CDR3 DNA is TGTGCCAGCTCACCACTCCGTCGGGTTGACGAAAGAAGACAAGAGACC. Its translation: CASSPLRRVDERRQET. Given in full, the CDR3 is CASSPLRRVDERRQETQYF.

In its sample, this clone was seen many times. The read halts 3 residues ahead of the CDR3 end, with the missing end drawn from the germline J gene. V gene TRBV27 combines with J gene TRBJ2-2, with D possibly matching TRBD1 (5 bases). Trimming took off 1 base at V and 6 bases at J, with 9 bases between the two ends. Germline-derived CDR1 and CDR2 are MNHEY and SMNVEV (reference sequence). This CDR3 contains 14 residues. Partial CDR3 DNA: TGTGCCAGCAGTTTATTTCAGGGTTCCGGGGAG. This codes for CASSLFQGSGE. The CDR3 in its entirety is CASSLFQGSGELFF.

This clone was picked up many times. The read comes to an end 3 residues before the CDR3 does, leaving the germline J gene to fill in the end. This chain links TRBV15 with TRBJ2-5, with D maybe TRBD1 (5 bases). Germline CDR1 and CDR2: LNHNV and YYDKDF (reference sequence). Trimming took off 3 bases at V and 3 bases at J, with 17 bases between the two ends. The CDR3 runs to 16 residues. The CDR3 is CATSSPPTDTEETQYF. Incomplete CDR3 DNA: TGTGCCACCAGCAGTCCTCCGACGGACACAGAAGAGACC.

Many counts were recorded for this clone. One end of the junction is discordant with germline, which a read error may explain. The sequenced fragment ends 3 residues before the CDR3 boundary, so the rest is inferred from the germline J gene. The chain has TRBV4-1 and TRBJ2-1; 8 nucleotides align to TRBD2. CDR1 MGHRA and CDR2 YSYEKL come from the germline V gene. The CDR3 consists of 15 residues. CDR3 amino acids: CTSSQVKREYNEQFF. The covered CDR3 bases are TGCACCAGCAGCCAAGTTAAGCGGGAGTACAATGAG.

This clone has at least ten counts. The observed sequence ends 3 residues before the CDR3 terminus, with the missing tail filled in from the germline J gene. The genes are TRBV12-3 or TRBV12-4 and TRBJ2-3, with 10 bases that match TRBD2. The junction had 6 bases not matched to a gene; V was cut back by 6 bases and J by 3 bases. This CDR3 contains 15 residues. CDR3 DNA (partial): TGTGCCAGCAGCCTACTAGCGGGATTTACAGATACG. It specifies CASSLLAGFTDT. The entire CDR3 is CASSLLAGFTDTQYF.

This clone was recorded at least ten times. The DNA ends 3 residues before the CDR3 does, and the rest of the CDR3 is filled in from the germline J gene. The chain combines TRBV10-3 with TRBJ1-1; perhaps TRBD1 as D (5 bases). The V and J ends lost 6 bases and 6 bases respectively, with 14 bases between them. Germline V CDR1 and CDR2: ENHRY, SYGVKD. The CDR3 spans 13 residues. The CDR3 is CAIRGDSGAEAFF. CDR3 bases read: TGTGCCATCAGGGGGGACTCGGGCGCTGAA.

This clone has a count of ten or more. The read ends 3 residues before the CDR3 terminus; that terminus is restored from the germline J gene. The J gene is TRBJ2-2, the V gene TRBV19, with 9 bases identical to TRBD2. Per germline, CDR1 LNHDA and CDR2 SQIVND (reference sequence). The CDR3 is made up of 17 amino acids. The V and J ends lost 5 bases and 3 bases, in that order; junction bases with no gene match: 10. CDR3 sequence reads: CASSGFSGSWYTGELFF. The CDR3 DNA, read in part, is TGTGCCAGTAGTGGCTTTAGCGGGAGTTGGTACACCGGGGAG.

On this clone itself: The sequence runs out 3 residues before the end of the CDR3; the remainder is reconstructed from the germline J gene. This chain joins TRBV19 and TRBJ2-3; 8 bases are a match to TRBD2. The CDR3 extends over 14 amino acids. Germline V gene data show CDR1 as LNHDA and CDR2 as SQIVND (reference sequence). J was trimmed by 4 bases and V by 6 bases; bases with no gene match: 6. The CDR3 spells CASSSSGSADTQYF. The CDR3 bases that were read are TGTGCCAGTAGCTCGAGCGGGAGTGCAGATACG.

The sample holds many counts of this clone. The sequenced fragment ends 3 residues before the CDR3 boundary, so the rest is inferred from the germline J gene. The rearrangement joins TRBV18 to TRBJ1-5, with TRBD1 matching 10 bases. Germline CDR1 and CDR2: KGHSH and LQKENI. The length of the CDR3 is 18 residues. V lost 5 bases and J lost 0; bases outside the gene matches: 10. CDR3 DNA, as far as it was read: TGTGCCAGCTCAAGAGGACAGGGGGGCCTTCTTAGCAATCAGCCC. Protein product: CASSRGQGGLLSNQP. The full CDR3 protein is CASSRGQGGLLSNQPQHF.

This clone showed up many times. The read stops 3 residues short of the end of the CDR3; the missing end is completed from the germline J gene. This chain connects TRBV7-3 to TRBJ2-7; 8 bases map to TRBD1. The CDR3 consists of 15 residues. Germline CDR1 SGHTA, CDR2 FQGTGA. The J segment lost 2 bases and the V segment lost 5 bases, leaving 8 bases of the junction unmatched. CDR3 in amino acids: CASSPQGDLAYEQYF. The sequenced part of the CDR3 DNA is TGTGCCAGCAGCCCACAGGGGGACCTCGCCTACGAG.

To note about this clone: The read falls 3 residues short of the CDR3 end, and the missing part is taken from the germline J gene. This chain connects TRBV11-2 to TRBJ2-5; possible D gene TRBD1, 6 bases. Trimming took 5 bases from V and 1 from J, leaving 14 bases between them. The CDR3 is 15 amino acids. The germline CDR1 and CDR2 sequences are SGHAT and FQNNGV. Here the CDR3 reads CASSGDRDTQETQYF. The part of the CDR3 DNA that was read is TGTGCCAGCAGCGGGGACCGGGACACCCAAGAGACC. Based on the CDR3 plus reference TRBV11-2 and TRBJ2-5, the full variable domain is EAGVAQSPRYKIIEKRQSVAFWCNPISGHATLYWYQQILGQGPKLLIQFQNNGVVDDSQLPKDRFSAERLKGVDSTLKIQPAKLEDSAVYLCASSGDRDTQETQYFGPGTRLLVL.

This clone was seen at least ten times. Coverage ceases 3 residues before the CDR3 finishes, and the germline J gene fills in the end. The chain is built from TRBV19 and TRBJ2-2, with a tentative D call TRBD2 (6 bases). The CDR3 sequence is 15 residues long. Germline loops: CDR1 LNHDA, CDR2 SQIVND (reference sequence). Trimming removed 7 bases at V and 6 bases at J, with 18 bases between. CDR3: CASKRELPGAGELFF. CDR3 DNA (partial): TGTGCCAGTAAAAGAGAACTCCCGGGGGCCGGGGAG.

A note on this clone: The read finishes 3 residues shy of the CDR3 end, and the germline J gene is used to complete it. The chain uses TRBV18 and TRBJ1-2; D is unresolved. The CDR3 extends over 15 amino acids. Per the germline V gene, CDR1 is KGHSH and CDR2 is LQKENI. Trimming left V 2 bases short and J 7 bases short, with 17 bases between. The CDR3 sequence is CASSPIEGGSGGYTF. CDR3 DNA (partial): TGTGCCAGCTCACCAATCGAGGGAGGCAGCGGTGGC.

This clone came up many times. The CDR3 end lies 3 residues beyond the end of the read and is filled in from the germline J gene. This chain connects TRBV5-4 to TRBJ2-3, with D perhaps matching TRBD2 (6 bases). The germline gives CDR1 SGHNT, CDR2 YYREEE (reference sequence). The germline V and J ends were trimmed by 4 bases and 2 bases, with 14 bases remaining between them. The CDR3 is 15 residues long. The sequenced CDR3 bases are TGTGCCAGCAGCGGCGCGGGGAGAAACACAGATACG. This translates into CASSGAGRNTDT. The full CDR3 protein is CASSGAGRNTDTQYF.

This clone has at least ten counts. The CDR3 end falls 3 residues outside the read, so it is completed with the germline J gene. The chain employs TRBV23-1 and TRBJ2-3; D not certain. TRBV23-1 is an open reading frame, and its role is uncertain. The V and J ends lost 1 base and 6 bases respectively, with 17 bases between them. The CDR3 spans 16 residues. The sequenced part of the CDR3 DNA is TGCGCCAGCAGTCAATTTTTGACCCTAAAAGCGGATACG. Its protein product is CASSQFLTLKADT. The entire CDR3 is CASSQFLTLKADTQYF.

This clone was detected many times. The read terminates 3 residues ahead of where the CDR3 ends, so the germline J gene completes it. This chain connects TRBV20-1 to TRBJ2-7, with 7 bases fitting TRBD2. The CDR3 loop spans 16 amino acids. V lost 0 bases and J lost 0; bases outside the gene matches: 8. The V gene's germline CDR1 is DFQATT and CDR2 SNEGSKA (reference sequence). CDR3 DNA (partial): TGCAGTGCTAGAGATATCAGACTAGCACCCTCCTACGAG. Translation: CSARDIRLAPSYE. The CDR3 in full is CSARDIRLAPSYEQYF.